Shown below are 2 T cell receptor beta chains from a single sample sequenced in a study of CD8 T cells in ankylosing spondylitis. Study results and caveats: Blood from ankylosing spondylitis patients appeared to carry a characteristic roughly 8-variant TCR beta motif.

In TCRdb, the 5' RACE reads were re-called with MiXCR into one record per CDR3 protein. The data contain 220,000 or so distinct CDR3 sequences, 15% to 20% of them singletons. No antigen is known for these receptors. Sequencing used blood, either unsorted or a sorted T cell fraction (not recorded which). These receptors all stem from a male donor with ankylosing spondylitis.

V and J are TRBV7-9 and TRBJ1-1, with D possibly TRBD1 on 6 matching bases. The germline V gene has CDR1 SEHNR and CDR2 FQNEAQ (reference sequence). This CDR3 comprises 16 residues. The ends were cut back, 5 bases at V and 6 bases at J, with 22 bases in the middle. CDR3 protein: CASSPSPGAGIPEAFF. In nucleotides, the CDR3 is TGTGCCAGCAGCCCCTCTCCGGGGGCGGGGATCCCTGAAGCTTTCTTT.

This clonotype was counted only a few times. The chain recombines TRBV9 with TRBJ2-3; 7 bases are a match to TRBD2. In germline, CDR1 is SGDLS, CDR2 YYNGEE. Trimming removed 3 bases from V and 4 bases from J; junction bases left unmatched: 5. The CDR3 has 14 residues. The CDR3 sequence: CASSDSGFPDTQYF. DNA for the CDR3: TGTGCCAGCAGCGATAGCGGGTTCCCAGATACGCAGTATTTT. Supplemented by reference TRBV9 and TRBJ2-3, the full variable domain reads DSGVTQTPKHLITATGQRVTLRCSPRSGDLSVYWYQQSLDQGLQFLIQYYNGEERAKGNILERFSAQQFPDLHSELNLSSLELGDSALYFCASSDSGFPDTQYFGPGTRLTVL.